The TCR beta chain described here comes from a study of blood T cells in healthy people across ages. Points from the study as a whole: Long-lived and aged donors differed, with more naive CD4+ cells and higher diversity in the long-lived.

The CDR3 spans 13 residues. The V gene's germline CDR1 is MGHDK and CDR2 SYGVNS. Trimming stripped 5 bases from V and 10 bases from J, with 14 bases between. Then a second PCR, running roughly 6 to 11 cycles, was carried out with a sample-barcoded 5' primer and a J-beta primer mix. One entry per CDR3 protein, called by TCRdb with MiXCR from the 5' RACE reads. The sample shows under 1,100,000 distinct CDR3 sequences, roughly 24% of them seen only once. This clonotype was seen a few times. Its specificity is unknown. These data were likewise used in another study, on T cells of mothers and their children. That report notes: Samples came from three healthy Caucasian mothers and their six children. Sample barcodes and 2-4 random nucleotides came from the second PCR's M1S primer.

The sequencing sample was made of blood. The chain has TRBV25-1 and TRBJ1-4, with D unresolved. The source is a girl aged 2 to 9 in good health. In DNA form, the CDR3 reads TGTGCCAGCAGTTACGAGGGATCAGGAAAACTGTTTTTT. This sequence encodes CASSYEGSGKLFF.